This T cell receptor beta chain is drawn from a study of blood T cell repertoires in COVID-19. Study-level background: The study drew acute and convalescent COVID-19 samples from the United States, Italy and Spain. PBMCs, B-cell-depleted T cells, or T cells were the source of the cDNA or gDNA that made up the material.

Authors' data handling: The assay estimated nucleated cells by amplifying reference gene primers. Sequenced by immunoSEQ multiplex PCR; TCRdb stores in-frame clones only, minus some. Clone size and V and J calls were adopted from that table, with D and trimming inferred from the DNA. This table has 200,000 to 300,000 clones, roughly 84% appearing once. Germline assignment: CDR1 LGHNA and CDR2 YNFKEQ. CDR3 size: 19 residues. V gave up 7 bases and J gave up 2 bases; unmatched junction bases: 16. The sample comprised peripheral blood. The genes are TRBV4-2 and TRBJ2-1; 11 nucleotides line up with TRBD2. The receptor's source is a man in his sixties with acute or convalescent COVID-19. DNA of the CDR3: TGTGCCAGCACATCCATGCGTCTAGCGGGGGGTCTAACCTACAATGAGCAGTTCTTC. As protein: CASTSMRLAGGLTYNEQFF.